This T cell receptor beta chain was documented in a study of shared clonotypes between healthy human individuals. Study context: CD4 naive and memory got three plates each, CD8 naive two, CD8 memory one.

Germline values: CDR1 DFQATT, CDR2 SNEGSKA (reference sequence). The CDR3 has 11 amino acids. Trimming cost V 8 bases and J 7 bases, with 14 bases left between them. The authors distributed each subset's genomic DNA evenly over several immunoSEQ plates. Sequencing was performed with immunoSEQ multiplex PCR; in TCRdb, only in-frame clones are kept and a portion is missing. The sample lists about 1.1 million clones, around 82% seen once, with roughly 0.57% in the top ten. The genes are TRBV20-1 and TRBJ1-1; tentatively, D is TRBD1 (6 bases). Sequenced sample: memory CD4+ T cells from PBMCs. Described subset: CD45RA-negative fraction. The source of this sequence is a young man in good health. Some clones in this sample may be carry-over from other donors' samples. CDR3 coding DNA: TGCAGTAGCTCGAGGGGGGTTGAAGCTTTCTTT. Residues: CSSSRGVEAFF.